What follows is one TCR beta chain and its context. Losses at the gene ends were 4 bases for V and 2 bases for J; bases not matched to a gene: 3. The CDR3 runs 14 residues. The V gene's germline CDR1 is SGHNT and CDR2 YENEEA. Sequencing was performed with immunoSEQ multiplex PCR; in TCRdb, only in-frame clones are kept and a portion is missing. The sample gives about 190,000 clones, roughly 88% of which show up once; about 6.6% is in the top ten. The entry originates in a study of blood T cell repertoires in COVID-19. Study details: COVID-19 samples collected from the United States, Italy and Spain covered acute and convalescent phases.

The receptor was derived from a woman aged 40 to 50 who had recovered from COVID-19. Sequenced: peripheral blood. The V gene is TRBV11-3, the J gene TRBJ2-3; 7 bases are shared with TRBD2. CDR3 protein: CASSSGRVTDTQYF. CDR3 DNA sequence: TGTGCCAGCAGCTCTGGGAGGGTCACAGATACGCAGTATTTT.